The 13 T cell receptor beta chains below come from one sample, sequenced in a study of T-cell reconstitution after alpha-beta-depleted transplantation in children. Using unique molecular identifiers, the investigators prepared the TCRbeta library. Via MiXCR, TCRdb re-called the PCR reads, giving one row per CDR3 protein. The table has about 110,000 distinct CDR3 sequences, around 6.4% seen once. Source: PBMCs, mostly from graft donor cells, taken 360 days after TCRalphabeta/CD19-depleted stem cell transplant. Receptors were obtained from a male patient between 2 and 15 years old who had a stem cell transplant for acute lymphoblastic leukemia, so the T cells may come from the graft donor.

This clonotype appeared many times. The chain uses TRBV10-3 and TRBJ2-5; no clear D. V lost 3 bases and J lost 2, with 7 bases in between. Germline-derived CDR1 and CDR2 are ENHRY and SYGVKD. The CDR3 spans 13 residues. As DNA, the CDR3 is TGTGCCATCAGTGACCCCAGGCAAGAGACCCAGTACTTC. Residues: CAISDPRQETQYF.

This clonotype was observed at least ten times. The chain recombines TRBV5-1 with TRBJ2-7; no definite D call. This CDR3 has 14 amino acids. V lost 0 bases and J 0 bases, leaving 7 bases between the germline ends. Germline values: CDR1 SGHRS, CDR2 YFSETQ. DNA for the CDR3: TGCGCCAGCAGCTTGGAGAGGCGCTCCTACGAGCAGTACTTC. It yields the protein CASSLERRSYEQYF.

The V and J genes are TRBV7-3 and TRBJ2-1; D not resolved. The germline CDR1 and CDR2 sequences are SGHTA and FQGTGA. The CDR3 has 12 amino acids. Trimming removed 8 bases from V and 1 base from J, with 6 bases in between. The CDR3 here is CASGPSYNEQFF. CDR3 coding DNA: TGTGCCAGCGGACCATCCTACAATGAGCAGTTCTTC.

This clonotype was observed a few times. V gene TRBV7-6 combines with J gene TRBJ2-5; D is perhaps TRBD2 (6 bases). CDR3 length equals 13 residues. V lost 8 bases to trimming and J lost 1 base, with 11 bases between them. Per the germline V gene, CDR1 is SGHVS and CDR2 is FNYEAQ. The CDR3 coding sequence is TGTGCCAGCCGCCAGGGACTCCAAGAGACCCAGTACTTC. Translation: CASRQGLQETQYF.

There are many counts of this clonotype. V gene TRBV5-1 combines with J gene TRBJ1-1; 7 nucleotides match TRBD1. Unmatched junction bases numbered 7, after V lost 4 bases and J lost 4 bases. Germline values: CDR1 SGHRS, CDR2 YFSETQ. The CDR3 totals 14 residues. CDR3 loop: CASSPRGGTTEAFF. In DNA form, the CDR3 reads TGCGCCAGCAGCCCCAGGGGGGGGACCACTGAAGCTTTCTTT.

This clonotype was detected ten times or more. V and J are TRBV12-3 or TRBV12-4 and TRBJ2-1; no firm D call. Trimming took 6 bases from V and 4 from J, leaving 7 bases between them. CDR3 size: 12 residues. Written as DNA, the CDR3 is TGTGCCAGCAGCTCAAATTACAATGAGCAGTTCTTC. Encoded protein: CASSSNYNEQFF.

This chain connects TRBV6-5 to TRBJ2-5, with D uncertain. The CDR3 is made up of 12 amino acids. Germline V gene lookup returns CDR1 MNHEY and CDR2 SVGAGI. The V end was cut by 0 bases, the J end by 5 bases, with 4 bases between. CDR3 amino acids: CASSYSMETQYF. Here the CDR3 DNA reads TGTGCCAGCAGTTACTCGATGGAGACCCAGTACTTC.

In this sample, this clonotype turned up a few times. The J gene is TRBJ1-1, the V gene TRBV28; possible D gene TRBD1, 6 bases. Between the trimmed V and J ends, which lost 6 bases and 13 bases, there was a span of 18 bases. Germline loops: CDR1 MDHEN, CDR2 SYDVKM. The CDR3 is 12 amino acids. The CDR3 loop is CASSLDRRSGFF. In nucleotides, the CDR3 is TGTGCCAGCAGCCTAGACAGGAGAAGCGGTTTCTTT.

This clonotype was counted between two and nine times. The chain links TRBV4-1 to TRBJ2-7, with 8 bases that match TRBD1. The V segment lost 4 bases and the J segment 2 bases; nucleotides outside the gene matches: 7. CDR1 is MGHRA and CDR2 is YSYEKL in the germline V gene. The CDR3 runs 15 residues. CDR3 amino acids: CASSLSGTGPYEQYF. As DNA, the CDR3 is TGCGCCAGCAGCCTCTCCGGGACAGGCCCCTACGAGCAGTACTTC.

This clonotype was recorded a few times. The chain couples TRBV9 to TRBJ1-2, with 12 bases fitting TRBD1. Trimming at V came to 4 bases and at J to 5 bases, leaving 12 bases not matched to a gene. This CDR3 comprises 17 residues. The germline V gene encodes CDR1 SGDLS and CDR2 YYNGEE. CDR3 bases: TGTGCCAGCAGCCCCTCCGGGACAGGGGGCCTAGGGTATGGCTACACCTTC. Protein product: CASSPSGTGGLGYGYTF.

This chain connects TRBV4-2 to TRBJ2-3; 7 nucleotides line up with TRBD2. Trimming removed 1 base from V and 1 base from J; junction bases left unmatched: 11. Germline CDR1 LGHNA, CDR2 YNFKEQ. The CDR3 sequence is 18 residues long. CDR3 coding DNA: TGTGCCAGCAGCCAAGGGATGGGCCTAGCGGTTGGCACAGATACGCAGTATTTT. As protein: CASSQGMGLAVGTDTQYF.

The CDR3 DNA is TGTGCCAGCAGTTCCTTTTCCAAGGGGAACACTGAAGCTTTCTTT. Protein product: CASSSFSKGNTEAFF. The chain carries TRBV27 and TRBJ1-1; D unclear. The CDR3 sequence is 15 residues long. V gave up 4 bases and J gave up 1 base, with 13 bases separating them. Germline V CDR1 and CDR2: MNHEY, SMNVEV (reference sequence).

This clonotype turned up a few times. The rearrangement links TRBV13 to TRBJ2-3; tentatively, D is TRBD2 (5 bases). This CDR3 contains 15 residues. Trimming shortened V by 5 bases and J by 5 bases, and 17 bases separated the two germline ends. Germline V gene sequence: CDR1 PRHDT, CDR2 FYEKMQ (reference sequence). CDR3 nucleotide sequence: TGTGCCAGCAGCCCCCAGCGGAGACCCTTAGATACGCAGTATTTT. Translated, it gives CASSPQRRPLDTQYF.